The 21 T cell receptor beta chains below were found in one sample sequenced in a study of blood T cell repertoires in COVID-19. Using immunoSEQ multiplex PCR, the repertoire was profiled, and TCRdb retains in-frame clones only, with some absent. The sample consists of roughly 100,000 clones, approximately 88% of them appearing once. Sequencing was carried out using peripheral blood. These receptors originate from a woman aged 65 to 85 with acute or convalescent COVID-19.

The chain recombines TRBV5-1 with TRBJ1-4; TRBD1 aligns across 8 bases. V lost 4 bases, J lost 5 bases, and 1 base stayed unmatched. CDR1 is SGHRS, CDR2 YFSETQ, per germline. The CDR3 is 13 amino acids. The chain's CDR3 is CASSRTGNEKLFF. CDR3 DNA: TGCGCCAGCAGCCGGACAGGGAATGAAAAACTGTTTTTT.

CDR3 loop: CASSLDSPLNTEAFF. CDR3 in DNA: TGTGCCAGCAGCTTAGATTCCCCCTTGAACACTGAAGCTTTCTTT. The chain couples TRBV11-2 to TRBJ1-1, with D unclear. The CDR3 has 15 residues. Trimming removed 0 bases at V and 0 bases at J, with 8 bases between. Germline V gives CDR1 SGHAT, CDR2 FQNNGV. The full variable domain, in which reference TRBV11-2 and TRBJ1-1 provide the parts outside the CDR3, is EAGVAQSPRYKIIEKRQSVAFWCNPISGHATLYWYQQILGQGPKLLIQFQNNGVVDDSQLPKDRFSAERLKGVDSTLKIQPAKLEDSAVYLCASSLDSPLNTEAFFGQGTRLTVV.

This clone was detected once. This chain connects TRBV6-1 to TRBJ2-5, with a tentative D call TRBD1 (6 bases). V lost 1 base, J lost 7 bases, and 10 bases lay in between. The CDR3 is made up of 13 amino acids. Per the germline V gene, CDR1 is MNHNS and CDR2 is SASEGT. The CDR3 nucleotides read TGTGCCAGCAGTGAAGAGGGGGAAGGGACCCAGTACTTC. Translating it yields CASSEEGEGTQYF.

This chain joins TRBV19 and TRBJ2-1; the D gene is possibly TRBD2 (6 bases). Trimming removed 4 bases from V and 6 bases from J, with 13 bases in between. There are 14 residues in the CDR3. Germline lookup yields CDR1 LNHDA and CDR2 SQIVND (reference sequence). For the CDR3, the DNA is TGTGCCAGTAGTAAACCGGGACTTGCCAATGAGCAGTTCTTC. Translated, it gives CASSKPGLANEQFF.

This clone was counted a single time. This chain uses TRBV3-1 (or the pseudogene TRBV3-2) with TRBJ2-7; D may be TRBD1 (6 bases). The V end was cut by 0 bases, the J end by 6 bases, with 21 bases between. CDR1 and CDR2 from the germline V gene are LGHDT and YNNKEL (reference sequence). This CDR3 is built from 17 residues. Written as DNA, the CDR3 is TGTGCCAGCAGCCAAGATTTCGCGGCAGGGGTTTTTTCCGAGCAGTACTTC. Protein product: CASSQDFAAGVFSEQYF.

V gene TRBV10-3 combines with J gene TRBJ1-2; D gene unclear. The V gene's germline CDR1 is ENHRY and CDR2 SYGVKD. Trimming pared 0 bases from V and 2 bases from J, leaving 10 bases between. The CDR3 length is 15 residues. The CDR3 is CAISESVAGNYGYTF. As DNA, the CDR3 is TGTGCCATCAGTGAGTCGGTGGCAGGAAACTATGGCTACACCTTC.

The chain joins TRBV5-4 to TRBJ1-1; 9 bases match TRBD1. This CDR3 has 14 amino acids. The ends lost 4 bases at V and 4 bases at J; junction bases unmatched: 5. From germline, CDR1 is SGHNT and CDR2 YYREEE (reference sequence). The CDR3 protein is CASSQQQGATEAFF. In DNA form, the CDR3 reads TGTGCCAGCAGCCAGCAACAGGGGGCCACTGAAGCTTTCTTT.

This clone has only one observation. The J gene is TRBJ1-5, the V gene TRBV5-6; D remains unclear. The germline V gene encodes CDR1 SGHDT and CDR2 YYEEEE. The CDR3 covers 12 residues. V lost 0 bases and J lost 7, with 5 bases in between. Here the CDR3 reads CASSLAGQPQHF. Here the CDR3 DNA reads TGTGCCAGCAGCTTGGCGGGGCAGCCCCAGCATTTT.

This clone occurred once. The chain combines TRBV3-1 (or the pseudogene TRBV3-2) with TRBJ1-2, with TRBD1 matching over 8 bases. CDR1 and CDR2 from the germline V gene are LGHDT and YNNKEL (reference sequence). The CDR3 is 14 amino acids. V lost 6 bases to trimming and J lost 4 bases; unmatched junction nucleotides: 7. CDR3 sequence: CASSLQGESYGYTF. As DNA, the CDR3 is TGTGCCAGCAGTCTACAGGGGGAAAGCTATGGCTACACCTTC.

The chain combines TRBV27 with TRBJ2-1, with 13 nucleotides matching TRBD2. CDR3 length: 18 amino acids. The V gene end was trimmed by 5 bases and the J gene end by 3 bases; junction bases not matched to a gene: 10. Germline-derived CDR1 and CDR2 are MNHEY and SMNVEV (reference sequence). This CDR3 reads CASSTGTSGKGFYNEQFF. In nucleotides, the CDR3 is TGTGCCAGCAGTACCGGGACTAGCGGGAAAGGCTTCTACAATGAGCAGTTCTTC.

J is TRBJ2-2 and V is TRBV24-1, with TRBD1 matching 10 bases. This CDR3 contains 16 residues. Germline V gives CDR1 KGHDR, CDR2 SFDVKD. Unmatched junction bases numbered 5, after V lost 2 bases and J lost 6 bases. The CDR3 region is CATSDWDRGNAGELFF. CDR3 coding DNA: TGTGCCACCAGTGATTGGGACAGGGGTAACGCCGGGGAGCTGTTTTTT.

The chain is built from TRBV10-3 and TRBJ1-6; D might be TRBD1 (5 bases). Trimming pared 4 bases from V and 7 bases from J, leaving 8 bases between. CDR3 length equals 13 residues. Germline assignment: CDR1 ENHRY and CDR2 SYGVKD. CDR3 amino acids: CAISGQGNSPLHF. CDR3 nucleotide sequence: TGTGCCATCAGTGGCCAGGGAAATTCACCCCTCCACTTT.

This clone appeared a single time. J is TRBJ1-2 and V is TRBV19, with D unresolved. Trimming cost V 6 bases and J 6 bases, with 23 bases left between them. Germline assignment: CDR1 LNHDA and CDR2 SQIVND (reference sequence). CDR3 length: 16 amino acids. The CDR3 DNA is TGTGCCAGTAGCGAAGCGGGAGGGCAGGATGACGATGGCTACACCTTC. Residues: CASSEAGGQDDDGYTF.

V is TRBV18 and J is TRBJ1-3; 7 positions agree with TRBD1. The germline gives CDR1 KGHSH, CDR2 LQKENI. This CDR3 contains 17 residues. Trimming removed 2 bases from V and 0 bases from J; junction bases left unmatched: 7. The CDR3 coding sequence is TGTGCCAGCTCACCAGTCTCGGGACAGAGCTCTGGAAACACCATATATTTT. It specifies CASSPVSGQSSGNTIYF.

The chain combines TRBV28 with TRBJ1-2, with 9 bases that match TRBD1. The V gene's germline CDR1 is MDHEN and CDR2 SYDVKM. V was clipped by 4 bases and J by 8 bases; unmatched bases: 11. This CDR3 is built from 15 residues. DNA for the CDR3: TGTGCCAGCAGTTGGTCCCGGGACAGGGCGGGGGGCTACACCTTC. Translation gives CASSWSRDRAGGYTF.

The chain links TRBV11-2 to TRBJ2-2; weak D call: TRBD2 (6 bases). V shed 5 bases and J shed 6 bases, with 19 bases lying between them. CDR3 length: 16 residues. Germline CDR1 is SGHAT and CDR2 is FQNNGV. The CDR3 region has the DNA TGTGCCAGCAGCCCCTACCGACTAGTCGTGGCCGGGGAGCTGTTTTTT. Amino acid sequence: CASSPYRLVVAGELFF.

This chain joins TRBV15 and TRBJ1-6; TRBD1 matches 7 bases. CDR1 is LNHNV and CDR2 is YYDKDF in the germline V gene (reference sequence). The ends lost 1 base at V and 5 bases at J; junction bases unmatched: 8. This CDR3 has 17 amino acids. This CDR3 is CATSRGPLTGNNSPLHF. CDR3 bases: TGTGCCACCAGCAGAGGGCCCCTGACAGGGAATAATTCACCCCTCCACTTT.

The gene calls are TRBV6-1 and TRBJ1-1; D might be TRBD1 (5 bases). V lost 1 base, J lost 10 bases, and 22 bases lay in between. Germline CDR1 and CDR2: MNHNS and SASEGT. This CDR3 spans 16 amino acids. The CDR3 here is CASSEGAREAGRGAFF. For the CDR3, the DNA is TGTGCCAGCAGTGAAGGAGCTCGGGAGGCAGGTAGGGGAGCTTTCTTT.

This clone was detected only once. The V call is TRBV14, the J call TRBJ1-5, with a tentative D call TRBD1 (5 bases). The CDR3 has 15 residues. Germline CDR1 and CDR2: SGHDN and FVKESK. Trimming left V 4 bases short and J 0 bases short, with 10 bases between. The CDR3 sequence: CASSPGGASNQPQHF. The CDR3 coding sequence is TGTGCCAGCAGCCCTGGTGGGGCTAGCAATCAGCCCCAGCATTTT. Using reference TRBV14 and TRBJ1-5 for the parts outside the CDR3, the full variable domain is EAGVTQFPSHSVIEKGQTVTLRCDPISGHDNLYWYRRVMGKEIKFLLHFVKESKQDESGMPNNRFLAERTGGTYSTLKVQPAELEDSGVYFCASSPGGASNQPQHFGDGTRLSIL.

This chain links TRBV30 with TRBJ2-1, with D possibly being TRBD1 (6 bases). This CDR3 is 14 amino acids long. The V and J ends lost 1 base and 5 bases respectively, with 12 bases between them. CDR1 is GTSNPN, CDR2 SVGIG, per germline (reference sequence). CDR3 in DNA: TGTGCCTGGAGTGACAGGGTTGTCGACAATGAGCAGTTCTTC. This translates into CAWSDRVVDNEQFF.

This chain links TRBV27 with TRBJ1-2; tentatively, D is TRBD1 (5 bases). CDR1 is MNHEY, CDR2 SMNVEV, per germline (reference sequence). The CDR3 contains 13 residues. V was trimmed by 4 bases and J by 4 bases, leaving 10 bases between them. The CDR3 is CASSSGGGYGYTF. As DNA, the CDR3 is TGTGCCAGCAGTTCTGGCGGGGGCTATGGCTACACCTTC.